This T cell receptor (beta chain) was identified during a study of T-cell reconstitution after alpha-beta-depleted transplantation in children. Molecular barcoding with unique molecular identifiers was used for the TCRbeta library. MiXCR was run by TCRdb on the PCR reads, yielding one entry per CDR3 protein. The profile shows 350,000 to 500,000 distinct CDR3 sequences, around two fifths of them singletons. Whole-study findings and limits: Once a year had passed after transplant, T-cell counts and diversity came mostly from newly produced T cells.

This clonotype was recorded at least ten times. What it recognizes is unknown. CDR1 is KGHSH, CDR2 LQKENI, per germline. The CDR3 is 18 amino acids. V trimming: 5 bases; J trimming: 0 bases; junction bases outside the gene matches: 13. This TCR was sampled from a girl aged 2-10 years with aplastic anemia, due to receive a stem cell transplant. V gene TRBV18 combines with J gene TRBJ2-1, with 7 bases that match TRBD2. Specimen: PBMCs, collected before TCRalphabeta/CD19-depleted stem cell transplant. The CDR3 sequence: CASSTRAGASFSYNEQFF. DNA of the CDR3: TGTGCCAGCTCAACCAGGGCGGGAGCGTCCTTCTCCTACAATGAGCAGTTCTTC.